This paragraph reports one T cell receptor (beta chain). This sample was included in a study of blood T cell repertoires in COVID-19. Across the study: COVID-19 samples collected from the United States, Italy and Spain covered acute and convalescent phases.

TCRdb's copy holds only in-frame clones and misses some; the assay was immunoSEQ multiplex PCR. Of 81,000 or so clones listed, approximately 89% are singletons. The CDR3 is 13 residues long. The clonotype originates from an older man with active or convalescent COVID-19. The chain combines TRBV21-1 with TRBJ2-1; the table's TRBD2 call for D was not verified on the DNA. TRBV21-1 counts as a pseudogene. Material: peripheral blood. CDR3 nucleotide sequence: TGCAAACTCGGGGGGGGACCCTACAATGAGCAGTTCTTC. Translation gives CKLGGGPYNEQFF.